This T cell receptor beta chain originates from a study of T-cell reconstitution after alpha-beta-depleted transplantation in children. The TCRbeta library incorporated unique molecular identifiers. TCRdb reprocessed the PCR reads with MiXCR, giving one entry per CDR3 protein. The repertoire holds a few hundred thousand distinct CDR3 sequences, with approximately 10% as singletons. Trimming left V 6 bases short and J 2 bases short, with 13 bases between. This CDR3 region has 15 residues. This specimen was peripheral blood, taken 180 days after TCRalphabeta/CD19-depleted stem cell transplant. This clonotype was sampled from a male patient aged 2 to 10 who had a stem cell transplant for chronic granulomatous disease, so the T cells may come from the graft donor. The rearrangement uses TRBV12-3 or TRBV12-4 and TRBJ2-2; maybe TRBD2 (6 bases). CDR3 residues: CASRFGTSNTGELFF. The CDR3 DNA is TGTGCCAGCAGATTTGGGACTTCTAACACCGGGGAGCTGTTTTTT.